These 9 T cell receptor beta chains were sequenced from one sample in a study of shared clonotypes between healthy human individuals. Terminally differentiated effector memory CD45RA+ cells were left out of the naive CD8 fraction, which was CD45RO-negative and positively selected for CCR7. Generated by immunoSEQ multiplex PCR, the TCRdb table keeps only in-frame clones and is missing some. The sample contains 2 million to 2.5 million clones, around 93% of which appear only once. The material sequenced was naive CD8+ T cells from PBMCs. The receptors come from a man between 18 and 29 years old in good health. Some clones in this sample may be carry-over from other donors' samples.

The rearrangement links TRBV30 to TRBJ2-1; D might be TRBD2 (5 bases). Germline CDR1 GTSNPN, CDR2 SVGIG (reference sequence). Between the trimmed V and J ends, which lost 4 bases and 0 bases, there was a span of 16 bases. The CDR3 runs to 16 residues. This CDR3 reads CAWTSPRFPSYNEQFF. In DNA, the CDR3 is TGTGCCTGGACTAGCCCCCGTTTTCCCTCCTACAATGAGCAGTTCTTC.

This chain connects TRBV7-2 to TRBJ2-5; perhaps D is TRBD1 or TRBD2 (5 bases each). Germline CDR1 reads SGHTA; CDR2 reads FQGNSA. This CDR3 comprises 17 residues. V gave up 1 base and J gave up 0 bases, with 15 bases separating them. The CDR3 here is CASSLVRQGGYQETQYF. Written as DNA, the CDR3 is TGTGCCAGCAGCTTAGTTCGGCAGGGCGGGTACCAAGAGACCCAGTACTTC. Together with reference TRBV7-2 and TRBJ2-5, the CDR3 gives the full variable domain: GAGVSQSPSNKVTEKGKDVELRCDPISGHTALYWYRQSLGQGLEFLIYFQGNSAPDKSGLPSDRFSAERTGGSVSTLTIQRTQQEDSAVYLCASSLVRQGGYQETQYFGPGTRLLVL.

This sequence joins TRBV27 and TRBJ2-1; unclear D gene. The CDR3 has 16 residues. Trimming shortened V by 3 bases and J by 8 bases, and 20 bases separated the two germline ends. CDR1 is MNHEY and CDR2 is SMNVEV in the germline V gene (reference sequence). CDR3 protein: CASSFSSGPTVYEQFF. The CDR3 coding sequence is TGTGCCAGCAGTTTTTCCTCAGGACCCACAGTCTATGAGCAGTTCTTC.

This clone was found a few times. V is TRBV7-9 and J is TRBJ2-1; D remains unclear. The V gene lost 5 bases and the J gene lost 4 bases, with 15 bases spanning the gap. The CDR3 covers 15 residues. Looked up from germline, CDR1 is SEHNR and CDR2 is FQNEAQ (reference sequence). The CDR3: CASSPTRGEYNEQFF. CDR3 sequence (DNA): TGTGCCAGCAGCCCGACGCGTGGAGAATACAATGAGCAGTTCTTC. Looking up the rest from reference TRBV7-9 and TRBJ2-1 gives the full variable domain: DTGVSQNPRHKITKRGQNVTFRCDPISEHNRLYWYRQTLGQGPEFLTYFQNEAQLEKSRLLSDRFSAERPKGSFSTLEIQRTEQGDSAMYLCASSPTRGEYNEQFFGPGTRLTVL.

The chain combines TRBV10-3 with TRBJ2-7; a weak D match, TRBD2 (6 bases). CDR3 length: 19 residues. Germline values: CDR1 ENHRY, CDR2 SYGVKD. Trimming removed 3 bases from V and 0 bases from J, with 24 bases in between. The CDR3: CAISDPRGSSGDDSYEQYF. Written as DNA, the CDR3 is TGTGCCATCAGTGACCCTAGAGGTAGTAGCGGAGATGACTCCTACGAGCAGTACTTC.

The rearrangement links TRBV11-2 to TRBJ2-5; the D gene is possibly TRBD2 (6 bases). Looked up from germline, CDR1 is SGHAT and CDR2 is FQNNGV. There are 17 residues in the CDR3. V lost 2 bases to trimming and J lost 5 bases, with 21 bases between them. The CDR3 reads CASSLYAFRAGRETQYF. In DNA, the CDR3 is TGTGCCAGCAGCTTATATGCCTTCCGTGCGGGACGCGAGACCCAGTACTTC.

The chain's CDR3 is CASSLRDDNSNQPQHF. The CDR3, as DNA: TGTGCCAGTAGTCTCCGGGACGATAATAGCAATCAGCCCCAGCATTTT. V is TRBV19 and J is TRBJ1-5; maybe TRBD1 (5 bases). The CDR3 is made up of 16 amino acids. From germline, CDR1 is LNHDA and CDR2 SQIVND (reference sequence). The V and J ends lost 5 bases and 0 bases respectively, with 14 bases between them.

This clone was observed once. This sequence joins TRBV7-6 and TRBJ2-7, with a tentative D call TRBD1 (5 bases). The V and J ends lost 5 bases and 2 bases respectively, with 13 bases between them. This CDR3 has 14 residues. Germline V gene data show CDR1 as SGHVS and CDR2 as FNYEAQ. The CDR3 bases are TGTGCCAGCAGCCAACAAGGGGCGACCTACGAGCAGTACTTC. Its protein product is CASSQQGATYEQYF.

Only a few counts were recorded for this clone. The chain combines TRBV27 with TRBJ2-1, with 13 nucleotides matching TRBD2. J was trimmed by 4 bases and V by 4 bases; bases with no gene match: 4. The CDR3 totals 16 residues. In germline, CDR1 is MNHEY, CDR2 SMNVEV (reference sequence). CDR3 in DNA: TGTGCCAGCAGTTCCCAGGGACTAGCGGGATACAATGAGCAGTTCTTC. It translates to CASSSQGLAGYNEQFF.